The clone carrying this TCR beta chain was seen repeatedly, ten times or more. Its antigen remains unknown. An end of the junction does not agree with germline; a read error may underlie this. The sample is drawn from a study of T cell repertoires in cytomegalovirus infection. Study as a whole: Signatures in public TCR beta sequences pointed to both CMV infection and matching HLA type.

One entry per CDR3 protein results from TCRdb running MiXCR on the reads. The table shows approximately 290,000 distinct CDR3 sequences, with roughly 25% occurring only once. This CDR3 comprises 14 residues. Germline V gene data show CDR1 as SGHVS and CDR2 as FNYEAQ. Overall study findings and caveats: CMV-specific HLA-C-restricted TCR beta clonotypes dominated the ex vivo response. Summed frequency of public TCR beta families distinguished CMV carriers with the relevant HLA.

The chain links TRBV7-6 to TRBJ1-5, with D unclear. The sequence derives from a human donor in good health (CMV status not recorded). Some clones in this sample may be carry-over from other donors' samples. The sequenced sample consisted of PBMCs. The CDR3 loop reads CASGLGGSNQPQHF. Written as DNA, the CDR3 is TGTGCCAGCGGCTTAGGAGGGAGCAATCAGCCCCAGCATTTT.